This T cell receptor (beta chain) is from a study of cytotoxic CD8 clonotypes in ibrutinib-treated CLL. CDR1 is LNHNV and CDR2 is YYDKDF in the germline V gene (reference sequence). The CDR3 length is 18 residues. V lost 0 bases to trimming and J lost 6 bases, with 23 bases between them. Clones were sequenced by immunoSEQ multiplex PCR, and TCRdb holds only the in-frame ones, with some missing. The sample shows around 140,000 clones, 80% of them seen only once. This clonotype was obtained from a human donor with chronic lymphocytic leukemia. Material: PBMCs, obtained after 36 months of ibrutinib treatment. The chain carries TRBV15 and TRBJ1-2; possible D gene TRBD1, 6 bases. CDR3 in DNA: TGTGCCACCAGCAGAGAGTACGGGGGGGCACGCGCTGGCCATGGCTACACCTTC. Its protein product is CATSREYGGARAGHGYTF. Using reference TRBV15 and TRBJ1-2 for the parts outside the CDR3, the full variable domain is DAMVIQNPRYQVTQFGKPVTLSCSQTLNHNVMYWYQQKSSQAPKLLFHYYDKDFNNEADTPDNFQSRRPNTSFCFLDIRSPGLGDTAMYLCATSREYGGARAGHGYTFGSGTRLTVV.